The 19 T cell receptor beta chains presented below share a single source sample, sequenced in a study of OX40 agonist ivuxolimab in advanced cancers. TCRdb's table, derived via immunoSEQ multiplex PCR, lists solely in-frame clones and lacks some. The sample lists 75,000 to 100,000 clones, 70% to 90% seen once, with 0.45% to 0.55% in the top ten. This material consisted of CD4+ or CD8+ T cells sorted from blood, taken in a trial of the OX40 agonist ivuxolimab. Receptor source: an adult with an advanced solid tumor such as melanoma, head and neck, liver or kidney cancer.

CDR3 sequence: CAISGGRFNEQFF. The CDR3 DNA reads as TGTGCCATCTCCGGGGGCCGATTCAATGAGCAGTTCTTC. The chain couples TRBV10-3 to TRBJ2-1; D possibly matches TRBD1 or TRBD2 (6 bases each). CDR3 length equals 13 residues. Trimming shortened V by 8 bases and J by 6 bases, and 14 bases separated the two germline ends. The germline V gene encodes CDR1 ENHRY and CDR2 SYGVKD.

V usage is TRBV10-3 and J usage is TRBJ2-3; no clear D. V was shortened by 2 bases and J by 2 bases, with 5 bases between the two germline ends. Germline CDR1 is ENHRY and CDR2 is SYGVKD. The CDR3 runs 13 residues. CDR3 in amino acids: CAISEGPTDTQYF. CDR3 DNA sequence: TGTGCCATCAGTGAGGGACCCACAGATACGCAGTATTTT.

This chain uses TRBV28 with TRBJ2-1; 10 nucleotides line up with TRBD1. CDR1 and CDR2 from the germline V gene are MDHEN and SYDVKM. V dropped 3 bases and J dropped 7; count of bases not matched to a gene: 3. The CDR3 runs 14 residues. This CDR3 reads CASSFRDRGNEQFF. The DNA for the CDR3 is TGTGCCAGCAGTTTCCGGGACAGGGGAAATGAGCAGTTCTTC.

Written as DNA, the CDR3 is TGTGCCAGCAGCTCGGACAGGGGGGATGGGACCCAGTACTTC. Its translation: CASSSDRGDGTQYF. The chain uses TRBV6-1 and TRBJ2-5; 10 nucleotides match TRBD1. Unmatched junction bases numbered 8, after V lost 6 bases and J lost 7 bases. CDR1 and CDR2 from the germline V gene are MNHNS and SASEGT. This CDR3 has 14 residues.

V gene TRBV9 combines with J gene TRBJ2-1; 7 nucleotides agree with TRBD1. Trimming removed 4 bases from V and 0 bases from J; junction bases left unmatched: 4. The CDR3 loop spans 15 amino acids. Germline CDR1 reads SGDLS; CDR2 reads YYNGEE. CDR3 region: CASSPRGSSYNEQFF. DNA for the CDR3: TGTGCCAGCAGCCCCAGGGGGAGCTCCTACAATGAGCAGTTCTTC.

The chain links TRBV4-3 to TRBJ2-7, with 8 bases fitting TRBD1. Per the germline V gene, CDR1 is LGHNA and CDR2 is YSLEER. Losses at the gene ends were 4 bases for V and 1 base for J; bases not matched to a gene: 6. This CDR3 comprises 15 residues. CDR3 protein: CASSPRTGLSYEQYF. The CDR3 nucleotides are TGCGCCAGCAGCCCCAGGACAGGGCTATCCTACGAGCAGTACTTC.

This clone has only one observation. One end of the junction fails to match germline, which may point to a read error. V usage is TRBV7-7 and J usage is TRBJ2-5, with D possibly being TRBD1 (5 bases). The germline gives CDR1 SSHAT, CDR2 FNYEAQ (reference sequence). This CDR3 is 11 amino acids long. The CDR3 DNA is TGTGCTAGCAGCTTTCTGGGGCTCCAGTACTTC. It specifies CASSFLGLQYF.

Only one count was recorded for this clone. The chain links TRBV29-1 to TRBJ2-7; perhaps TRBD1 as D (5 bases). CDR1 and CDR2 (germline): SQVTM, ANQGSEA. The germline V and J ends were trimmed by 4 bases and 0 bases, with 10 bases remaining between them. The length of the CDR3 is 13 residues. The CDR3 region has the DNA TGCAGCGTTGTCGCAGGGAACTCCTACGAGCAGTACTTC. Protein product: CSVVAGNSYEQYF.

The V and J genes are TRBV6-1 and TRBJ1-2; D not resolved. The CDR3 covers 11 residues. CDR1 and CDR2 (germline): MNHNS, SASEGT. The germline V and J ends were trimmed by 3 bases and 8 bases, with 7 bases remaining between them. CDR3: CASSEGKGYTF. The CDR3 DNA sequence: TGTGCCAGCAGTGAGGGGAAAGGCTACACCTTC.

The chain couples TRBV5-4 to TRBJ2-5; the match to TRBD1 covers 11 bases. The ends lost 3 bases at V and 6 bases at J; junction bases unmatched: 7. Germline V gene lookup returns CDR1 SGHNT and CDR2 YYREEE (reference sequence). The CDR3 is made up of 15 amino acids. Written as DNA, the CDR3 is TGTGCCAGCAGCTACCGGACAGGGGGCGCGCAGACCCAGTACTTC. Translating it yields CASSYRTGGAQTQYF.

The rearrangement links TRBV5-1 to TRBJ1-1, with a possible D match to TRBD1 (5 bases). Germline-derived CDR1 and CDR2 are SGHRS and YFSETQ. Trimming pared 4 bases from V and 5 bases from J, leaving 15 bases between. The CDR3 is 14 amino acids. The CDR3 region is CASSPGRGETEAFF. CDR3 nucleotide sequence: TGCGCCAGCAGCCCCGGACGAGGGGAAACTGAAGCTTTCTTT.

The chain employs TRBV18 and TRBJ2-6; D may correspond to TRBD1 or TRBD2 (5 bases each). The CDR3 has 20 amino acids. The germline CDR1 and CDR2 sequences are KGHSH and LQKENI. V gave up 5 bases and J gave up 0 bases, with 23 bases separating them. The CDR3 loop is CASSSGRTLTIDSGANVLTF. The CDR3, as DNA: TGTGCCAGCTCATCGGGACGGACGCTGACTATTGACTCTGGGGCCAACGTCCTGACTTTC.

V and J are TRBV5-1 and TRBJ2-7, with 15 bases that match TRBD2. This CDR3 has 15 residues. CDR1 is SGHRS, CDR2 YFSETQ, per germline. V was clipped by 4 bases and J by 6 bases; unmatched bases: 5. CDR3 sequence reads: CASSQGLAGGSEQYF. The CDR3, as DNA: TGCGCCAGCAGCCAGGGACTAGCGGGGGGTAGCGAGCAGTACTTC.

This chain joins TRBV7-2 and TRBJ1-4; D is ambiguous. The CDR3 runs 15 residues. Germline V gene data show CDR1 as SGHTA and CDR2 as FQGNSA. The V end lost 6 bases, the J end lost 1 base, and 12 bases lay between the germline ends. The DNA of the CDR3 is TGTGCCAGCAGTCTTCGGGGAGAAACTAATGAAAAACTGTTTTTT. It translates to CASSLRGETNEKLFF.

The chain combines TRBV7-2 with TRBJ1-2, with unresolved D. V shed 2 bases and J shed 0 bases, with 7 bases lying between them. Germline V gene sequence: CDR1 SGHTA, CDR2 FQGNSA. The CDR3 spans 14 residues. CDR3 DNA sequence: TGTGCCAGCAGCTTAACGGAAGCTAACTATGGCTACACCTTC. It specifies CASSLTEANYGYTF.

This chain connects TRBV7-3 to TRBJ2-3; 11 nucleotides line up with TRBD2. Per germline, CDR1 SGHTA and CDR2 FQGTGA. With 4 bases clipped from V and 6 bases from J, the junction kept 3 bases outside the gene matches. This CDR3 is 14 amino acids long. CDR3 in amino acids: CASSSLAGADTQYF. The DNA for the CDR3 is TGTGCCAGCAGCTCACTAGCGGGGGCTGATACGCAGTATTTT.

The V and J genes are TRBV5-4 and TRBJ2-1; TRBD2 matches at 10 bases. The CDR3 is made up of 15 amino acids. The V gene end was trimmed by 1 base and the J gene end by 10 bases; junction bases not matched to a gene: 8. CDR1 is SGHNT, CDR2 YYREEE, per germline (reference sequence). For the CDR3, the DNA is TGTGCCAGCAGCTTGTGGCTAGCGGGGGTAGGAGAGCAGTTCTTC. This encodes CASSLWLAGVGEQFF.

The chain couples TRBV11-1 to TRBJ2-5, with D possibly being TRBD1 (6 bases). Trimming removed 0 bases from V and 5 bases from J, with 10 bases in between. Germline CDR1 is SGHAT and CDR2 is FQDESV (reference sequence). This CDR3 has 14 amino acids. CDR3: CASSLAQGYETQYF. CDR3 bases: TGTGCCAGCAGCTTAGCCCAGGGGTATGAGACCCAGTACTTC.

The CDR3 sequence is CASSGSLGSTQPQHF. In DNA form, the CDR3 reads TGTGCCAGCAGCGGATCTTTGGGGAGTACTCAGCCCCAGCATTTT. The V and J genes are TRBV25-1 and TRBJ1-5; D ambiguous. The V end lost 6 bases, the J end lost 6 bases, and 18 bases lay between the germline ends. The CDR3 runs 15 residues. CDR1 and CDR2 (germline): MGHDK, SYGVNS.